The table lists the clone carrying this T cell receptor (beta chain) with a few counts. A sample-barcoded 5' primer and a J-beta primer mix were used in a second PCR of roughly 7 to 11 cycles. Via MiXCR, TCRdb re-called the 5' RACE reads, giving one row per CDR3 protein. This table has more than 500,000 distinct CDR3 sequences, about 28% appearing once. The source of the sample is a study of blood T cells in healthy people across ages. Germline lookup yields CDR1 SGDLS and CDR2 YYNGEE. The CDR3 covers 13 residues. Trimming left V 6 bases short and J 6 bases short, with 13 bases between. In addition, the sample was reused for a study of T cells of mothers and their children. This second study says: RNA extracted was entirely used for cDNA synthesis, approximately 1.4 ug per 15 ul.

This sequence joins TRBV9 and TRBJ2-1; D not resolved. The sequence was obtained from a boy aged 2 to 10 in good health. Sequenced input: blood. CDR3 region: CASNPYGANEQFF. The CDR3 DNA follows: TGTGCCAGCAACCCTTACGGAGCCAATGAGCAGTTCTTC. Full variable domain (remainder filled in from reference TRBV9 and TRBJ2-1): DSGVTQTPKHLITATGQRVTLRCSPRSGDLSVYWYQQSLDQGLQFLIQYYNGEERAKGNILERFSAQQFPDLHSELNLSSLELGDSALYFCASNPYGANEQFFGPGTRLTVL.